This T cell receptor (beta chain) was sequenced for a study of OX40 agonist ivuxolimab in advanced cancers. Study-level information: Six ivuxolimab dose levels, 0.01 to 10 mg/kg, were given intravenously every 2 weeks.

Sequencing was performed with immunoSEQ multiplex PCR; in TCRdb, only in-frame clones are kept and a portion is missing. Among 60,000 to 70,000 clones listed, approximately 82% were seen once. This clone was counted a few times. The CDR3 totals 14 residues. The germline V gene encodes CDR1 MNHEY and CDR2 SMNVEV (reference sequence). The V and J ends lost 5 bases and 4 bases respectively, with 15 bases between them. Autoimmune disease history or systemic immunosuppression led to patient exclusion. This clonotype was obtained from an adult with an advanced solid tumor such as melanoma, head and neck, liver or kidney cancer. The starting material was CD4+ or CD8+ T cells sorted from blood, obtained in a trial of the OX40 agonist ivuxolimab. The chain has TRBV27 and TRBJ2-7; D may be TRBD2 (5 bases). The DNA of the CDR3 is TGTGCCAGCAGTAGAACCGGCTCGGGGTACGAGCAGTACTTC. It specifies CASSRTGSGYEQYF.